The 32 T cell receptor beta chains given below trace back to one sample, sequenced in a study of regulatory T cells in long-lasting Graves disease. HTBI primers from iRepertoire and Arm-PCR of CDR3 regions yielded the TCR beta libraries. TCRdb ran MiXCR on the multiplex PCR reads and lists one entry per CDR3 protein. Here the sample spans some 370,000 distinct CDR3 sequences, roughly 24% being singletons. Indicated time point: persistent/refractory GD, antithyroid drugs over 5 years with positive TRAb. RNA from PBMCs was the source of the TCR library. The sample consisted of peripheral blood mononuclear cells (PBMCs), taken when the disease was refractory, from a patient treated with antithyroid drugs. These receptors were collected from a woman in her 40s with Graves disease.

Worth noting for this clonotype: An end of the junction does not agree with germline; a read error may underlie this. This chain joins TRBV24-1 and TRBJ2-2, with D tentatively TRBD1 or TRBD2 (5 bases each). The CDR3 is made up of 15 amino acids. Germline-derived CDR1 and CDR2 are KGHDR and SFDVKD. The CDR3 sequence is CATRDAGTNSGELFF. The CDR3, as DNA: TGTGCCACCAGGGACGCCGGGACGAACTCCGGGGAGCTGTTTTTT.

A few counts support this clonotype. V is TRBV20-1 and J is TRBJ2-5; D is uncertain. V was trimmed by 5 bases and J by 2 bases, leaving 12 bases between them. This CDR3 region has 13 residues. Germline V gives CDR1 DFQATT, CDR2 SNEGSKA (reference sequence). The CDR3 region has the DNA TGCAGTGCTGAAGGGATACGGCAAGAGACCCAGTACTTC. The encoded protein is CSAEGIRQETQYF.

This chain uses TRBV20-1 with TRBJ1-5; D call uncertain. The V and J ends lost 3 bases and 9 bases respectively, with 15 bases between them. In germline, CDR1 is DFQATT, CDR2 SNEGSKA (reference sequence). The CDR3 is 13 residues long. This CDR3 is CSASTDARGPQHF. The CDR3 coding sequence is TGCAGTGCTAGTACGGACGCCCGGGGGCCCCAGCATTTT.

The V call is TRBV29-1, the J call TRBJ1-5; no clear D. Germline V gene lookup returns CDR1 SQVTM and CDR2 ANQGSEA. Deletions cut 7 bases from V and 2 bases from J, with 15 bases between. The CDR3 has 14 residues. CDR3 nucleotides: TGCAGCGCTGCAAACGAAGCGGGCAATCAGCCCCAGCATTTT. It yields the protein CSAANEAGNQPQHF.

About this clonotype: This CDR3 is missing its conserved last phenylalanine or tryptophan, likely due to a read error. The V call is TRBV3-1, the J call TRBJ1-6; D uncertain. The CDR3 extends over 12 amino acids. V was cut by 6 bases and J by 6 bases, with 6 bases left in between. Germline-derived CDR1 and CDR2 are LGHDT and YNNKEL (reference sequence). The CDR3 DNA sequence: TGTGCCAGCAGGGGGAGTAATTCACCCCTCCACTCT. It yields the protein CASRGSNSPLHS.

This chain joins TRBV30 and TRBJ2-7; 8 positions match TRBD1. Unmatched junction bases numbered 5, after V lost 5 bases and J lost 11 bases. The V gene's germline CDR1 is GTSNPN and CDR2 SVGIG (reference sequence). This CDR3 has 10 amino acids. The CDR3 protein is CAWGNRGKYF. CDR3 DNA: TGTGCCTGGGGAAACAGGGGGAAGTACTTC. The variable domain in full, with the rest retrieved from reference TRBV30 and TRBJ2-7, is SQTIHQWPATLVQPVGSPLSLECTVEGTSNPNLYWYRQAAGRGLQLLFYSVGIGQISSEVPQNLSASRPQDRQFILSSKKLLLSDSGFYLCAWGNRGKYFGPGTRLTVT.

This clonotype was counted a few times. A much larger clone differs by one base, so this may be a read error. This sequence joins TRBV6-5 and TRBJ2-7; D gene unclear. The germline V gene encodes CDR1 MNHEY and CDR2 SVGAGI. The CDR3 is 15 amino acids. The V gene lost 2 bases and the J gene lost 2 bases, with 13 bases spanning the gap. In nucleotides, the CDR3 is TGTGCCAGCAGTTACGGAATTGGACGGCCCTACGAGCAGTACTTC. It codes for CASSYGIGRPYEQYF.

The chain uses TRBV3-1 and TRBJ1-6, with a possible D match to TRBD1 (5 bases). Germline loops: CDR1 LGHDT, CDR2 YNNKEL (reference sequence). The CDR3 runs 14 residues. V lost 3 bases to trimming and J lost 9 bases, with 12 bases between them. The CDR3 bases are TGTGCCAGCAGCCAGGGGCCCTTGGGTTCACCCCTCCACTTT. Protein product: CASSQGPLGSPLHF. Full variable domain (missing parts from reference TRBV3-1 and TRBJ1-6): DTAVSQTPKYLVTQMGNDKSIKCEQNLGHDTMYWYKQDSKKFLKIMFSYNNKELIINETVPNRFSPKSPDKAHLNLHINSLELGDSAVYFCASSQGPLGSPLHFGNGTRLTVT.

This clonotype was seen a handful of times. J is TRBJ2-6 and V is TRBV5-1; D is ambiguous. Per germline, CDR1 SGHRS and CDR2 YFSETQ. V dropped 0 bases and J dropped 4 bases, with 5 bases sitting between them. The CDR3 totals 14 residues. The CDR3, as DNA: TGCGCCAGCAGCTTGGACCTCGGGGCCAACGTCCTGACTTTC. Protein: CASSLDLGANVLTF. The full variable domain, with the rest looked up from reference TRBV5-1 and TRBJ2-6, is KAGVTQTPRYLIKTRGQQVTLSCSPISGHRSVSWYQQTPGQGLQFLFEYFSETQRNKGNFPGRFSGRQFSNSRSEMNVSTLELGDSALYLCASSLDLGANVLTFGAGSRLTVL.

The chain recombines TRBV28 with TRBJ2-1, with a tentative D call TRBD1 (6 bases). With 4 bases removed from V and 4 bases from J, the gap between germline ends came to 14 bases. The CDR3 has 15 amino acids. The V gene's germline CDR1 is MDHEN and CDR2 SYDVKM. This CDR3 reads CASSSGQTPYNEQFF. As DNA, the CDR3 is TGTGCCAGCAGTTCCGGACAGACTCCTTACAATGAGCAGTTCTTC.

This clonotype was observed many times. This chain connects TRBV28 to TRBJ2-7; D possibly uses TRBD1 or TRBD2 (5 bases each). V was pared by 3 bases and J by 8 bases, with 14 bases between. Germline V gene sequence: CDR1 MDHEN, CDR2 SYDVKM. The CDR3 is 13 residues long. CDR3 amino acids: CASSLGTGLKQYF. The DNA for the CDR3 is TGTGCCAGCAGTTTGGGGACGGGCTTGAAGCAGTACTTC.

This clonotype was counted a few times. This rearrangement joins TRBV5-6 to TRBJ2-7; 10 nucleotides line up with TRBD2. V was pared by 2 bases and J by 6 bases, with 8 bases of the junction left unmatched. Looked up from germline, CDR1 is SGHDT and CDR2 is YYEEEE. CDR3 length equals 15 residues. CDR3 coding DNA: TGTGCCAGCAGCTTCGGACTAGCGGTAATGGGCGAGCAGTACTTC. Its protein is CASSFGLAVMGEQYF.

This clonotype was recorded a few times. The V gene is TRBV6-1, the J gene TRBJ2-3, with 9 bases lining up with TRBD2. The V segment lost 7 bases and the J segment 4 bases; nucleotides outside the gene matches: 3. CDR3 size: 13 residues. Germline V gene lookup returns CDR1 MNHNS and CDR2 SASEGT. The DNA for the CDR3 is TGTGCCAGCATGGGACTAGCCCCAGATACGCAGTATTTT. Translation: CASMGLAPDTQYF.

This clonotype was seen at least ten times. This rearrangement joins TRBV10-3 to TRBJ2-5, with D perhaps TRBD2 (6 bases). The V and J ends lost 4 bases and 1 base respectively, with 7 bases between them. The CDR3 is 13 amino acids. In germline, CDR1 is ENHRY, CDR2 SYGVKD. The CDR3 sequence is CAISGGLQETQYF. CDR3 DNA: TGTGCCATCAGTGGGGGACTCCAAGAGACCCAGTACTTC.

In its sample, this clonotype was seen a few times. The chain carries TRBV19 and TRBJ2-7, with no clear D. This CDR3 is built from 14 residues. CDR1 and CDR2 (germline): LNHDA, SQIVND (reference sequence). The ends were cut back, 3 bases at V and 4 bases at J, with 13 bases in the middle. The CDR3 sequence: CASSIDLGPYEQYF. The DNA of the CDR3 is TGTGCCAGTAGTATCGACCTTGGACCTTACGAGCAGTACTTC.

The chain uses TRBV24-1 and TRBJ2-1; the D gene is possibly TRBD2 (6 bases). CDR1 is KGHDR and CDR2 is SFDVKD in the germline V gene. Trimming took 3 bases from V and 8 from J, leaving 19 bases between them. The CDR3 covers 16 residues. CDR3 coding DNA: TGTGCCACCAGTGATGGTCCGGGACTCCGGAGCGATGAGCAGTTCTTC. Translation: CATSDGPGLRSDEQFF.

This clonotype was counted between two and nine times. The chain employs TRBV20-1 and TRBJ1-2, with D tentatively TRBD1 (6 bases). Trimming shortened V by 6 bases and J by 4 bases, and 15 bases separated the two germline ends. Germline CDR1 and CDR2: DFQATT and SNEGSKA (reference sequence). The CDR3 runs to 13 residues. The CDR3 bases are TGCAGTGCCACCTCAGGGGCGGGCTATGGCTACACCTTC. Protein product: CSATSGAGYGYTF.

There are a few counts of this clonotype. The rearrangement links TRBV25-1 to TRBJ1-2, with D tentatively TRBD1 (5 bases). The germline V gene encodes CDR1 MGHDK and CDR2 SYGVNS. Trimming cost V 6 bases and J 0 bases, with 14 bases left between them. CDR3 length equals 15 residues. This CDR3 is CASSPPGGTNYGYTF. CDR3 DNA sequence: TGTGCCAGCAGCCCCCCGGGGGGGACTAACTATGGCTACACCTTC.

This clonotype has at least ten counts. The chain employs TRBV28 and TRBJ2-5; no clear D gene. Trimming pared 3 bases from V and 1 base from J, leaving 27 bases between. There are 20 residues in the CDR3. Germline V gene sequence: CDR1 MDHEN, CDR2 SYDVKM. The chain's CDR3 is CASSFFWMGGNEGRQETQYF. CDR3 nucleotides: TGTGCCAGCAGTTTCTTCTGGATGGGTGGGAACGAAGGGCGCCAAGAGACCCAGTACTTC.

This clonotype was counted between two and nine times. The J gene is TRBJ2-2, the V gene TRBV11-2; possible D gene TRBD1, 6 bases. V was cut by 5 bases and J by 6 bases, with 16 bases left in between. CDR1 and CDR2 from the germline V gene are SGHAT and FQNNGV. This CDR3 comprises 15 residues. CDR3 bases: TGTGCCAGCAGCCTCGGGACAAATCGGCCCGGGGAGCTGTTTTTT. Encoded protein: CASSLGTNRPGELFF.

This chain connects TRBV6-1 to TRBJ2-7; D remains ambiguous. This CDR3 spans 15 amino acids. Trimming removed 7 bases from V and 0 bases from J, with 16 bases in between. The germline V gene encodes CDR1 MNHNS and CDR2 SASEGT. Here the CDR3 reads CASKKGSDYSYEQYF. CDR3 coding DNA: TGTGCCAGCAAAAAAGGTTCCGATTACTCCTACGAGCAGTACTTC.

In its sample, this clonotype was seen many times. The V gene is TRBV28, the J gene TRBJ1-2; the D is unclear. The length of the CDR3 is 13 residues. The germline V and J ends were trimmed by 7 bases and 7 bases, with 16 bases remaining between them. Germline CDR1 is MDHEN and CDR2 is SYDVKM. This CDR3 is CASIAYGILGYTF. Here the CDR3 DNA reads TGTGCCAGCATTGCATACGGGATCCTTGGCTACACCTTC.

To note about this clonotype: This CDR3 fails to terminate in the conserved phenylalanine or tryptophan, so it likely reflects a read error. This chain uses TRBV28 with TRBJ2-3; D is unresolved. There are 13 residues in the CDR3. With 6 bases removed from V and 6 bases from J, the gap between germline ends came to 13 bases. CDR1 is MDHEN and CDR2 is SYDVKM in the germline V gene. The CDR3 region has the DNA TGTGCCAGCAGCTTAATATCAATGGATACGCAGTATTAT. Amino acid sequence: CASSLISMDTQYY.

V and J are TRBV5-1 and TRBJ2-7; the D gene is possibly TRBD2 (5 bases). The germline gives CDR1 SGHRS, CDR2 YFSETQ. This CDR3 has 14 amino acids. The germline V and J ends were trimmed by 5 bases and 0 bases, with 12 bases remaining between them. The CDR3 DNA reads TGCGCCAGCAGTCTAGCAGCCAGCTCCTACGAGCAGTACTTC. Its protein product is CASSLAASSYEQYF.

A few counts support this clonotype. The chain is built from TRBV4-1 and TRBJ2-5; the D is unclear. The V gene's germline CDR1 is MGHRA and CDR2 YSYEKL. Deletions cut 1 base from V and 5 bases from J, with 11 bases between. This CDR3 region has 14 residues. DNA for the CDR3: TGCGCCAGCAGCCAAGGGCTCCTGCGGGAGACCCAGTACTTC. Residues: CASSQGLLRETQYF.

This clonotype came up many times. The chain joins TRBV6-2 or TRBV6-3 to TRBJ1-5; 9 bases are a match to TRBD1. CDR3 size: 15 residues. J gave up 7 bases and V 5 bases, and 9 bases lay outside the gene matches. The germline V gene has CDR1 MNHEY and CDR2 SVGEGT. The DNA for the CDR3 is TGTGCCAGCAGTAAGCCGGGACAGGGTTACCAGCCCCAGCATTTT. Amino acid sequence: CASSKPGQGYQPQHF.

CDR3 in DNA: TGCAGTGCCGGGGTAGGGGGCGGGTCAACGCAGTATTTT. As protein: CSAGVGGGSTQYF. The V gene is TRBV20-1, the J gene TRBJ2-3, with 7 bases lining up with TRBD1. Germline trimming cut 6 bases from V and 9 bases from J; bases unmatched to any gene: 12. The germline V gene encodes CDR1 DFQATT and CDR2 SNEGSKA (reference sequence). The CDR3 runs to 13 residues.

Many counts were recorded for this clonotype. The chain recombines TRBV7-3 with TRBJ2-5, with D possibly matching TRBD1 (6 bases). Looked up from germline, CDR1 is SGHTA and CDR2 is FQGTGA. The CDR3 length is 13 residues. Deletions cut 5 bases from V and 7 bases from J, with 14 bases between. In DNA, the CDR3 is TGTGCCAGCAGCAATAGCGCCAGGGGGACCCAGTACTTC. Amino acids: CASSNSARGTQYF. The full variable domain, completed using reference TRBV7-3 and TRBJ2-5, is GAGVSQTPSNKVTEKGKYVELRCDPISGHTALYWYRQSLGQGPEFLIYFQGTGAADDSGLPNDRFFAVRPEGSVSTLKIQRTERGDSAVYLCASSNSARGTQYFGPGTRLLVL.

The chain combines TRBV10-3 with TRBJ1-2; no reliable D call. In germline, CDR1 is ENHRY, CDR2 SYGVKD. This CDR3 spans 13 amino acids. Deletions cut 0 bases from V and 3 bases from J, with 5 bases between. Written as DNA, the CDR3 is TGTGCCATCAGTGAGTCTCCAGACTATGGCTACACCTTC. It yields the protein CAISESPDYGYTF.

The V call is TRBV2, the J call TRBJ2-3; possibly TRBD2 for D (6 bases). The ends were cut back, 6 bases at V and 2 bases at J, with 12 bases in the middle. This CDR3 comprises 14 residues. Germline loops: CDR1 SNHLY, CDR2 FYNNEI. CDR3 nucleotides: TGTGCCAGCAGCCGGGACTCCAACACAGATACGCAGTATTTT. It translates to CASSRDSNTDTQYF.

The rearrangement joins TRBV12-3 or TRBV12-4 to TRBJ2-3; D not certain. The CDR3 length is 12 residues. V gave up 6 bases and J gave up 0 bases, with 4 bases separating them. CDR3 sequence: CASRDSTDTQYF. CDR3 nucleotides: TGTGCCAGCAGGGATAGCACAGATACGCAGTATTTT.

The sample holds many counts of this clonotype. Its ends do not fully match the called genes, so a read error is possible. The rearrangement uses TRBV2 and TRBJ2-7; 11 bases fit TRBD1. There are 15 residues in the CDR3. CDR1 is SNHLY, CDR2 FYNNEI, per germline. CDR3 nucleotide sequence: TGTGCCGGCAGTGCCCGGGACAGGGGGATCTACGAGCAGTACTTC. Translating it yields CAGSARDRGIYEQYF.